One T cell receptor beta chain is described in this entry. Profiling relied on immunoSEQ multiplex PCR, and the TCRdb table lists in-frame clones only, not all of them. The sample has around 130,000 clones, roughly nine tenths seen once. These data originate in a study of blood T cell repertoires in COVID-19. Turning to the study itself: From the United States, Italy and Spain came samples of acute and convalescent COVID-19.

The clonotype originates from a man aged 65 to 79 with active or convalescent COVID-19. Sequencing used peripheral blood.

CDR3 nucleotides: TGTGCCAGCAGCCCGTACACCCTAGGTGGCTACACCTTC. Protein product: CASSPYTLGGYTF. The chain recombines TRBV5-4 with TRBJ1-2; D is ambiguous. The CDR3 totals 13 residues. CDR1 SGHNT and CDR2 YYREEE come from the germline V gene (reference sequence). Trimming removed 4 bases at V and 7 bases at J, with 14 bases between.